This T cell receptor (beta chain) was captured by sequencing in a study of shared clonotypes between healthy human individuals. Study findings and constraints: It was the few donors that limited the genetic and exposure-history diversity represented.

On this clone: The target antigen is unknown.

TCRdb's copy holds only in-frame clones and misses some; the assay was immunoSEQ multiplex PCR. The table lists about 2.3 million clones, roughly 90% of them singletons. The CD4+ fraction was divided into a CD45RA+ naive subset and a CD45RA-negative memory subset. CDR3 length: 18 amino acids. Trimming cost V 3 bases and J 4 bases, with 19 bases left between them. Sequences were obtained from naive CD4+ T cells from PBMCs. Subset specified: CD45RA+ positively selected. The source of this sequence is a man aged 18-30 years in good health. Some clones in this sample may be carry-over from other donors' samples. This chain links TRBV23-1 with TRBJ2-6; D uncertain. TRBV23-1 carries the ORF label, with uncertain function. CDR3 DNA sequence: TGCGCCAGCAGTCAGAATCTCCCCACTCTCCGGGGGGCCAACGTCCTGACTTTC. Residues: CASSQNLPTLRGANVLTF.